Given below is one T cell receptor beta chain in context. What it binds is unknown. Using a J-beta primer mix together with a sample-barcoded 5' primer, a second PCR was run for roughly 6 to 12 cycles. TCRdb itself ran the 5' RACE reads through MiXCR, one entry per CDR3 protein. Of roughly 800,000 distinct CDR3 sequences listed, 35% to 40% are singletons. These data belong to a study of blood T cells in healthy people across ages. General study findings and limits: Versus aged donors, long-lived donors had higher diversity and more naive CD4+ cells. Age brought a roughly linear fall in TCR beta diversity measured per million T cells. Leaving the PBMCs unsorted stopped any conclusive comparison of naive versus antigen-experienced cells.

The length of the CDR3 is 15 residues. Germline CDR1 is SGDLS and CDR2 is YYNGEE. Trimming pared 4 bases from V and 5 bases from J, leaving 18 bases between. The study recruited healthy Caucasian donors from Russia who were aged about 6 to 90. Sequencing was carried out using blood. This receptor was taken from a man aged 18 to 30 in good health. The chain combines TRBV9 with TRBJ1-1; TRBD1 is a possible D gene (6 bases). The CDR3 here is CASSPAGGAGTEAFF. In DNA, the CDR3 is TGTGCCAGCAGCCCAGCGGGGGGCGCGGGGACTGAAGCTTTCTTT.